This TCR beta chain was captured by sequencing in a study of blood T cell repertoires in COVID-19. Study information: Samples came from the United States, Italy and Spain, spanning acute and convalescent COVID-19.

Authors' data handling: Counts of nucleated cells, estimated from reference gene primer amplification, were obtained. TCRdb's copy holds only in-frame clones and misses some; the assay was immunoSEQ multiplex PCR. The DNA gave D and trimming, while V, J and clone size come from that table. The data contain 200,000 to 250,000 clones, more than 75% of them singletons. Seattle cases were enrolled at active infection and followed longitudinally. Trimming pared 3 bases from V and 9 bases from J, leaving 18 bases between. The V gene's germline CDR1 is SEHNR and CDR2 FQNEAQ (reference sequence). This CDR3 spans 16 amino acids.

The receptor's source is a man in his fifties or sixties with COVID-19, enrolled during active disease. The sequenced material came from peripheral blood. This chain connects TRBV7-9 to TRBJ1-6, with D possibly matching TRBD1 (6 bases). In DNA, the CDR3 is TGTGCCAGCAGCTTCACACAGGGTAGAGGCGGTTCACCCCTCCACTTT. The encoded protein is CASSFTQGRGGSPLHF.